This TCR beta chain appears in the sequencing data of a study of blood T cell repertoires in COVID-19. About the research overall: Specimens from acute and convalescent COVID-19 originated in the United States, Italy and Spain. T cells, B-cell-depleted T cells, or PBMCs supplied cDNA or gDNA.

Profiled with immunoSEQ multiplex PCR; TCRdb holds only in-frame clones, not every one. This table holds 50,000 to 55,000 clones, over 75% found once. The CDR3 runs 16 residues. V was clipped by 0 bases and J by 2 bases, with 14 bases between them. The germline V gene encodes CDR1 LGHNA and CDR2 YSLEER. Seattle participants joined during active infection and were tracked over time. The specimen was peripheral blood. The TCR sequence derives from a man aged 80 or over with COVID-19, enrolled during active disease. The V gene is TRBV4-3, the J gene TRBJ2-7, with D possibly matching TRBD1 (5 bases). The CDR3 DNA sequence: TGCGCCAGCAGCCAAGATCCGACAGATTCCGCCTACGAGCAGTACTTC. It translates to CASSQDPTDSAYEQYF.